This T cell receptor beta chain stems from a study of metastatic and nonmetastatic thyroid tumors. Every patient was untreated before thyroid surgery. TCRdb recomputed clones from the PCR reads via MiXCR. The data contain 2,000 to 3,000 clones, about a quarter of them seen just once; the ten biggest clones take up about a fifth. The TCR sequence derives from a female donor with papillary thyroid cancer or a benign thyroid nodule (not recorded which). Some clones in this sample may be carry-over from other donors' samples. Sequences were obtained from tumor tissue.

The CDR3 here is CAWSATGTGYQPQHF. CDR3 nucleotides: TGTGCCTGGAGTGCCACAGGGACAGGGTATCAGCCCCAGCATTTT. This sequence joins TRBV30 and TRBJ1-5; 9 bases align to TRBD1. This CDR3 has 15 residues. Germline CDR1 is GTSNPN and CDR2 is SVGIG (reference sequence). Trimming at V came to 1 base and at J to 5 bases, leaving 6 bases not matched to a gene. Complete variable domain (other parts from reference TRBV30 and TRBJ1-5): SQTIHQWPATLVQPVGSPLSLECTVEGTSNPNLYWYRQAAGRGLQLLFYSVGIGQISSEVPQNLSASRPQDRQFILSSKKLLLSDSGFYLCAWSATGTGYQPQHFGDGTRLSIL.